This TCR beta chain was captured in a study of T cell responses to AZD1222 COVID-19 vaccine. Study context: Pooled together were second doses at about 4 or about 12 weeks.

Sequenced by immunoSEQ multiplex PCR; TCRdb stores in-frame clones only, minus some. Among 110,000 to 150,000 clones listed, about 92% were seen once. Comment on this clone: Its antigen remains unknown.

General observations from the study: Of spike-specific TCRs, nearly half reportedly target regions left unmutated in variants.

The CDR3 length is 11 residues. Trimming removed 0 bases from V and 10 bases from J, with 6 bases in between. This specimen was peripheral blood, taken on day 0 of AZD1222 vaccination. This chain connects TRBV23-1 to TRBJ1-1; D gene unclear. TRBV23-1 is an ORF; its function is uncertain. The TCR sequence derives from an adult in good health. The CDR3 protein is CASSQSDGAFF. In DNA, the CDR3 is TGCGCCAGCAGTCAATCGGACGGAGCTTTCTTT.